Reported below is one T cell receptor beta chain. These data come from a study of shared clonotypes between healthy human individuals. Measured with immunoSEQ multiplex PCR; TCRdb has only the in-frame clones, and not every one. The sample contains 2,500,000 or so clones, 80% to 95% of which appear only once. The CDR3 consists of 13 residues. The germline CDR1 and CDR2 sequences are SGHTA and FQGNSA. V was pared by 8 bases and J by 5 bases, with 4 bases of the junction left unmatched. The receptor was isolated from a man aged 18 to 29 in good health. Some clones in this sample may be carry-over from other donors' samples. This rearrangement joins TRBV7-2 to TRBJ2-1; 9 bases map to TRBD1. Sequenced material: naive CD4+ T cells from PBMCs. Specified subset: CD45RA+ positively selected. The CDR3 here is CASGTGRDNEQFF. CDR3 DNA sequence: TGTGCCAGCGGGACAGGGCGGGACAATGAGCAGTTCTTC.